A selection of T cell receptor beta chains follows, all from one sample in a study of blood T cell repertoires in COVID-19. Here immunoSEQ multiplex PCR was the method, and the copy in TCRdb shows in-frame clones only, minus some. The data show about 200,000 clones, 80% to 90% seen once. Sample: peripheral blood. The receptors shown here come from a woman aged 80 or older with acute or convalescent COVID-19. The CDR3 runs from the conserved cysteine through the conserved F or W. A D gene is named only where the DNA matches it firmly. Size is stated for part of the rows, as once, few or many counts, or as a class when the clone is expanded.

TRBJ1-1,-,-,TRBV28,TGTGCCAGCAGGGGGCCCCCGAACACTGAAGCTTTCTTT,CASRGPPNTEAFF
TRBJ2-4,-,-,TRBV11-2,TGTGCCAGCAGCTTAATCACTGTAGCCAAAAACATTCAGTACTTC,CASSLITVAKNIQYF
TRBJ2-1,TRBD2,-,TRBV2,TGTGCCAGCAGGGTAGCGGGAGATCCCTACAATGAGCAGTTCTTC,CASRVAGDPYNEQFF
TRBJ1-2,TRBD1,-,TRBV19,TGTGCCAGTACCTTGGACAGGGCGCTCTATGGCTACACCTTC,CASTLDRALYGYTF
TRBJ1-2,-,-,TRBV7-9,TGTGCCAGCAGCTCCGGGGAAGGACACTATGGCTACACCTTC,CASSSGEGHYGYTF
TRBJ2-7,TRBD1,-,TRBV4-3,TGCGCCAGCAGCCAAGACCCCACAGGGGAGCGCGAGCAGTACTTC,CASSQDPTGEREQYF
TRBJ2-2,TRBD2,-,TRBV4-3,TGCGCCAGCAGCCAAGGACTAGCGGTGAACACCGGGGAGCTGTTTTTT,CASSQGLAVNTGELFF
TRBJ1-1,-,-,TRBV29-1,TGCAGCGTTGGCCCGACAGGGAACACTGAAGCTTTCTTT,CSVGPTGNTEAFF
TRBJ1-2,TRBD1,-,TRBV5-5,TGTGCCAGCAGCCCAGGGGGCGGAAACTATGGCTACACCTTC,CASSPGGGNYGYTF
TRBJ2-5,TRBD1,-,TRBV10-3,TGTGCCATCACGTCGGGACAGCAAGAGACCCAGTACTTC,CAITSGQQETQYF
TRBJ2-2,TRBD1,-,TRBV7-9,TGTGCCAGCAGCTTAGGACAGGGTCACACCGGGGAGCTGTTTTTT,CASSLGQGHTGELFF
TRBJ2-7,TRBD2,few,TRBV2,TGTGCCAGCAGTGAAGCGCTTCTCGTGCGGGAGGGGTCCTACGAGCAGTACTTC,CASSEALLVREGSYEQYF
TRBJ2-5,TRBD1,few,TRBV19,TGTGCCAGTAGTACTGGGACAGGGGGCGCGGAGCCCTCGAAAGAGACCCAGTACTTC,CASSTGTGGAEPSKETQYF
TRBJ2-5,TRBD1,-,TRBV7-3,TGTGCCAGCAGCCAAAACCCGGGACAGAAAGAGACCCAGTACTTC,CASSQNPGQKETQYF
TRBJ1-1,-,-,TRBV6-6,TGTGCCAGCAGTTACTCGGGGGGGAACACTGAAGCTTTCTTT,CASSYSGGNTEAFF
TRBJ1-6,TRBD1,-,TRBV5-1,TGCGCCAGCAGCATTGGACAGGAGAATTCACCCCTCCACTTT,CASSIGQENSPLHF
TRBJ1-5,TRBD1,-,TRBV27,TGTGCCAGCAGTTCACAGGGGAAGCCCCAGCATTTT,CASSSQGKPQHF
TRBJ2-2,TRBD2,-,TRBV3-1/TRBV3-2,TGTGCCAGCAGCCCACCTAGCGGCTCGAACACCGGGGAGCTGTTTTTT,CASSPPSGSNTGELFF
TRBJ1-3,-,-,TRBV11-2,TGTGCCAGCAGCTTATTAGGGGCTGGAAACACCATATATTTT,CASSLLGAGNTIYF
TRBJ2-7,TRBD1,-,TRBV27,TGTGCCAGCAGTTTCACCAGGGGGAGCGAGCAGTACTTC,CASSFTRGSEQYF
TRBJ1-1,-,-,TRBV7-2,TGTGCCAGCAGCTTAGGGATAGGAGGGTACGCTGAAGCTTTCTTT,CASSLGIGGYAEAFF
TRBJ2-2,TRBD1,-,TRBV10-2,TGCGCCAGCAGTGAGTCGGGGGACAGGGGGACCGGGGAGCTGTTTTTT,CASSESGDRGTGELFF
TRBJ2-4,-,-,TRBV19,TGTGCCAGTTCCCTATTAGGGCGGGAAAACATTCAGTACTTC,CASSLLGRENIQYF
TRBJ1-3,TRBD1,-,TRBV7-3,TGTGCCAGCAGCCCTTCGACAGGGAGCTCTGGAAACACCATATATTTT,CASSPSTGSSGNTIYF
TRBJ1-3,-,-,TRBV19,TGTGCCAGTAGTATGAGCTCTGGAAACACCATATATTTT,CASSMSSGNTIYF
TRBJ2-2,-,-,TRBV24-1,TGTGCCACCAGTGAGATCACAGGGCCCGGGGAGCTGTTTTTT,CATSEITGPGELFF
TRBJ1-3,-,-,TRBV7-6,TGTGCCAGCAGCCCGCTCGTGGGGGGGATTTCCTCTGGAAACACCATATATTTT,CASSPLVGGISSGNTIYF
TRBJ1-1,TRBD1,-,TRBV20-1,TGCAGGGGGACAGAGAACACTGAAGCTTTCTTT,CRGTENTEAFF
TRBJ1-4,-,-,TRBV14,TGTGCCAGCAGTCTCCAAACCGGGGAAAAACTGTTTTTT,CASSLQTGEKLFF
TRBJ2-5,TRBD2,-,TRBV19,TGTGCCAGTAGCGAGCGGGGGGTTAAAGAGACCCAGTACTTC,CASSERGVKETQYF
TRBJ2-5,-,-,TRBV7-9,TGTGCCAGCAGCTTACGCCTCCAGGTGGAGACCCAGTACTTC,CASSLRLQVETQYF
TRBJ2-7,-,-,TRBV6-1,TGTGCCAGCAGTGAACGCGAGCAGGGGAGCTCCTACGAGCAGTACTTC,CASSEREQGSSYEQYF
TRBJ2-1,TRBD1,-,TRBV28,TGTGCCAGCAGTTTACCTACTGGACAGGGGCGGGAGCAGTTCTTC,CASSLPTGQGREQFF
TRBJ1-1,-,-,TRBV9,TGTGCCAGCAGCGTACTCCTGACAGGGAACACTGAAGCTTTCTTT,CASSVLLTGNTEAFF
TRBJ2-2,-,-,TRBV5-5,TGTGCCAGCAGCTTTTCCACAGGGTTAACCGGGGAGCTGTTTTTT,CASSFSTGLTGELFF
TRBJ1-3,-,once,TRBV3-1/TRBV3-2,TGTGCCAGCAGCCAGGTGGGGGGTCTCTACTCTGGAAACACCATATATTTT,CASSQVGGLYSGNTIYF
TRBJ2-1,-,-,TRBV18,TGTGCCAGCTCACCGTGGCGAGCGGGTAGCTCCTACAATGAGCAGTTCTTC,CASSPWRAGSSYNEQFF
TRBJ1-6,TRBD1,-,TRBV30,TGTGCCTGGGAGGGGGTGCGGACAGGGAATTCACCCCTCCACTTT,CAWEGVRTGNSPLHF
TRBJ1-2,TRBD1,few,TRBV27,TGTGCCAGCAGTTTAACCGGGACAGGGGTTGGCTACACCTTC,CASSLTGTGVGYTF
TRBJ2-1,-,-,TRBV7-8,TGTGCCAGCAGCTTAGGGGGGAGGAATGAGCAGTTCTTC,CASSLGGRNEQFF
TRBJ1-2,-,once,TRBV7-6,TGTGCCAGCAGATCCGTAGGGGCAAGTGGCTACACCTTC,CASRSVGASGYTF
TRBJ2-2,-,-,TRBV6-5,TGTGCCAGCAGAGAGGAGGGCGGGTACACCGGGGAGCTGTTTTTT,CASREEGGYTGELFF
TRBJ1-1,TRBD1,-,TRBV3-1/TRBV3-2,TGTGCCAGCAGCCAAGGACGGACAGGCAACACTGAAGCTTTCTTT,CASSQGRTGNTEAFF
TRBJ1-5,TRBD1,-,TRBV11-2,TGTGCCAGCAGCTTAACTGCAGGGGGTTGGCAGCCCCAGCATTTT,CASSLTAGGWQPQHF
TRBJ2-2,TRBD1,-,TRBV18,TGTGCCAGCTCACGCGGGACAGGGGCGAACACCGGGGAGCTGTTTTTT,CASSRGTGANTGELFF
TRBJ1-6,TRBD1,-,TRBV5-1,TGCGCCAGCAGCTCGGGAAACAGGGGAGTTGGGTCACCCCTCCACTTT,CASSSGNRGVGSPLHF
TRBJ2-1,-,-,TRBV5-1,TGCGCCAGCAGCTTGGCTGAAACGGAGACCTACAATGAGCAGTTCTTC,CASSLAETETYNEQFF